This TCR beta chain stems from a study of T cell responses to AZD1222 COVID-19 vaccine. Study conclusions and caveats: At study baseline, merely six AZD1222 recipients were seropositive. In a largely white British group with more females than males, clonal diversity was possibly underestimated.

Remarks on this clone: The antigen is unknown.

This CDR3 region has 16 residues. Germline lookup yields CDR1 LGHDT and CDR2 YNNKEL (reference sequence). The V end lost 1 base, the J end lost 9 bases, and 21 bases lay between the germline ends. Sequencing used immunoSEQ multiplex PCR; TCRdb keeps in-frame clones, though not all of them. The table includes about 160,000 clones, approximately 88% detected once. Investigators merged groups given second doses at roughly 4 or roughly 12 weeks. The V call is TRBV3-1 (or the pseudogene TRBV3-2), the J call TRBJ1-2, with D possibly matching TRBD1 (6 bases). Sequenced material: peripheral blood, taken 28 days after the second AZD1222 dose. This TCR was sampled from an adult who received the AZD1222 COVID-19 vaccine. Here the CDR3 reads CASSQGWGGNPRSYTF. The CDR3 region has the DNA TGTGCCAGCAGCCAAGGGTGGGGGGGCAATCCCAGGAGCTACACCTTC.